This T cell receptor (beta chain) was recovered during a study of shared clonotypes between healthy human individuals. Broader study findings: Sampling was confined to blood; repertoires within tissues likely differ.

Nashville, Tennessee was home to all donors, each a Caucasian adult. Several immunoSEQ plates received, in even portions, the genomic DNA of each subset. This table comes from immunoSEQ multiplex PCR, and its TCRdb copy is limited to in-frame clones, with some not included. The sample yields 400,000 to 500,000 clones, roughly four fifths seen once. As for this clone: As yet, its antigen is unknown.

V was cut by 7 bases and J by 0 bases, with 4 bases left in between. The length of the CDR3 is 12 residues. The germline V gene encodes CDR1 SQVTM and CDR2 ANQGSEA. This clonotype originated in a woman between 40 and 50 years old in good health. Some clones in this sample may be carry-over from other donors' samples. V usage is TRBV29-1 and J usage is TRBJ2-6; D unclear. Sequencing input: PBMCs. CDR3 sequence: CSAISGANVLTF. In DNA form, the CDR3 reads TGCAGCGCGATCTCTGGGGCCAACGTCCTGACTTTC.